This entry describes one T cell receptor beta chain. Its antigen is still unknown. The data derive from a study of T cells after yellow fever vaccination. Regarding the study as a whole: Booster samples showed a return of most primary-vaccination clones (around 95% CD4, approximately 88% CD8). Clonotype sharing between CD4 and CD8 compartments was small. Researchers report a weaker secondary response that nonetheless peaked faster, day 5 versus 15.

Template-switching 5'RACE yielded the TCR cDNA; a universal primer site and UMIs were added in the process. TCRdb used MiXCR to reprocess the 5' RACE reads, holding one entry per CDR3 protein. The sample carries nearly 550,000 distinct CDR3 sequences, about a fifth recorded once. This sequence originates from a man aged 25 to 45 who received the YFV17D yellow fever vaccine. Sequenced here: PBMCs, sampled 15 days after the yellow fever booster vaccination.

The CDR3 nucleotides read TGTGCCAGCAGTTTAAGGATCTACGAGCAGTACTTC. Its protein product is CASSLRIYEQYF. V is TRBV12-3 or TRBV12-4 and J is TRBJ2-7; the D is unclear. The CDR3 is made up of 12 amino acids. V was trimmed by 2 bases and J by 3 bases, leaving 5 bases between them.